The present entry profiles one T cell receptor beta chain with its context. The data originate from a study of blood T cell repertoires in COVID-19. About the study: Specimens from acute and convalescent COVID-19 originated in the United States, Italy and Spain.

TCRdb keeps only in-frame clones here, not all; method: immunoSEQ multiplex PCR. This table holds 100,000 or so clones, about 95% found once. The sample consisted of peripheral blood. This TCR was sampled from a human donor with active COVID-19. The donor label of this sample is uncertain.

The CDR3 region has the DNA TGCAGTGCTAGTTCCGGGACAGCTACTTTCTATGGCTACACCTTC. Its protein is CSASSGTATFYGYTF. J is TRBJ1-2 and V is TRBV20-1; the match to TRBD1 covers 7 bases. CDR3 length equals 15 residues. V shed 3 bases, J shed 4 bases, and the junction held 11 bases outside the gene matches. The germline V gene encodes CDR1 DFQATT and CDR2 SNEGSKA (reference sequence).